The sequence of this T cell receptor (beta chain) was determined in a study of T cells in tuberculosis. About the study: T cells were selected with CD1B tetramers loaded with glucose monomycolate. General study findings and limits: Active tuberculosis alpha repertoires lay closer to GMM-specific TCRs than controls'. Shorter CDR3-alpha in active tuberculosis partly drove smaller distances. Using the GMM-specific repertoire gave about 85% accuracy versus roughly 74% with motifs.

Turning to this clone: Its antigen is unknown.

The CDR3 length is 16 residues. The J segment lost 8 bases and the V segment lost 3 bases, leaving 10 bases of the junction unmatched. Germline V lookup: CDR1 MNHEY, CDR2 SVGAGI. The protocol was immunoSEQ multiplex PCR, while the TCRdb copy is restricted to in-frame clones and leaves out a portion. The sample lists more than 35,000 clones, over 90% occurring once. The TCR originated in a donor aged 10 to 29 with latent tuberculosis or without tuberculosis infection. V and J are TRBV6-5 and TRBJ2-1, with 10 positions matching TRBD1. The specimen sequenced was PBMCs. The CDR3 DNA reads TGTGCCAGCAGTTATTCCGGGACAGGGGACTGGGATGAGCAGTTCTTC. It encodes CASSYSGTGDWDEQFF.